Reported below is one T cell receptor beta chain. What it binds is not known. Described time point: persistent/refractory GD, antithyroid drugs over 5 years with positive TRAb. PBMC-extracted RNA yielded the TCR library. As collected, the peripheral blood samples measured roughly 10 milliliters each and went into EDTA tubes. V shed 10 bases and J shed 14 bases, with 27 bases lying between them. Germline CDR1 MDHEN, CDR2 SYDVKM. The CDR3 is 14 amino acids. This sample is drawn from a study of regulatory T cells in long-lasting Graves disease. About the study: Persistent Graves' disease denoted over 5 years of antithyroid drugs plus positive TSH receptor antibodies.

Whole-study results and caveats: Newly diagnosed patients had higher TCR diversity than persistent Graves' patients did. The number of shared public clonotypes was higher in persistent patients (about 2,700) than new patients (more than 850).

Arm-PCR with iRepertoire HTBI primers amplified the CDR3 regions for these TCR beta libraries. TCRdb analysed the multiplex PCR reads with MiXCR anew, one entry per CDR3 protein. The data contain roughly 400,000 distinct CDR3 sequences, roughly 20% of them singletons. The origin of this receptor is a female donor with Graves disease. The V and J genes are TRBV28 and TRBJ2-1; TRBD1 might be the D (6 bases). Here the sequenced sample was peripheral blood mononuclear cells (PBMCs), taken when the disease was refractory, from a patient treated with antithyroid drugs. This chain's CDR3 is CATSKQGTLEIKFF. The CDR3, as DNA: TGTGCCACCTCAAAACAGGGTACCCTTGAAATAAAGTTCTTC.